The 20 T cell receptor beta chains below were found in one sample sequenced in a study of cytomegalovirus exposure and HLA in healthy donors. The PCR contained 60 Vbeta and 13 Jbeta primers. Using immunoSEQ multiplex PCR, the repertoire was profiled, and TCRdb retains in-frame clones only, with some absent. The listing records tens of thousands of clones. Sequencing was done on a sample of PBMCs. The receptors derive from a woman in her 40s in good health and CMV-seropositive.

The chain is built from TRBV7-6 and TRBJ2-7; D may be TRBD2 (5 bases). Deletions cut 5 bases from V and 2 bases from J, with 13 bases between. Germline V gene lookup returns CDR1 SGHVS and CDR2 FNYEAQ. The CDR3 has 14 residues. CDR3 nucleotide sequence: TGTGCCAGCAGCCTTGGTTACGGGGCCTACGAGCAGTACTTC. It yields the protein CASSLGYGAYEQYF.

The chain carries TRBV5-4 and TRBJ2-3, with 10 bases that match TRBD2. Germline V lookup: CDR1 SGHNT, CDR2 YYREEE (reference sequence). The V gene end was trimmed by 3 bases and the J gene end by 3 bases; junction bases not matched to a gene: 4. This CDR3 has 15 residues. The CDR3 sequence: CASSSRTSGTDTQYF. The CDR3 nucleotides read TGTGCCAGCAGCTCCCGGACTAGCGGAACAGATACGCAGTATTTT.

The CDR3 reads CASSPTRLAGPQETQYF. The CDR3 DNA reads as TGTGCCAGCAGCCCGACCCGACTAGCGGGTCCCCAAGAGACCCAGTACTTC. The chain employs TRBV11-2 and TRBJ2-5; 10 positions match TRBD2. Germline values: CDR1 SGHAT, CDR2 FQNNGV. The CDR3 has 17 residues. J lost 1 base, V lost 5 bases, and 10 bases had no gene match.

The chain uses TRBV2 and TRBJ2-5; no clear D. CDR1 is SNHLY, CDR2 FYNNEI, per germline. The V end was cut by 5 bases, the J end by 5 bases, with 18 bases between. The CDR3 covers 15 residues. CDR3 amino acids: CASSPDISKLETQYF. CDR3 sequence (DNA): TGTGCCAGCAGTCCCGACATATCCAAGTTGGAGACCCAGTACTTC.

This rearrangement joins TRBV12-5 to TRBJ2-1; D unresolved. Germline CDR1 and CDR2: LGHNT and FRNRAP. The CDR3 has 13 amino acids. Trimming cost V 1 base and J 3 bases, with 4 bases left between them. For the CDR3, the DNA is TGTGCTAGTGGTTTGGGGCACTACAATGAGCAGTTCTTC. Protein: CASGLGHYNEQFF.

The J gene is TRBJ1-2, the V gene TRBV15; 8 nucleotides align to TRBD1. The germline gives CDR1 LNHNV, CDR2 YYDKDF (reference sequence). The CDR3 covers 15 residues. V dropped 0 bases and J dropped 4; count of bases not matched to a gene: 4. Here the CDR3 DNA reads TGTGCCACCAGCAGAGACCTGGACAGGGCCTATGGCTACACCTTC. It encodes CATSRDLDRAYGYTF.

The chain links TRBV5-4 to TRBJ2-5; 8 bases are a match to TRBD1. This CDR3 region has 15 residues. The V segment lost 4 bases and the J segment 2 bases; nucleotides outside the gene matches: 7. Germline CDR1 is SGHNT and CDR2 is YYREEE (reference sequence). The CDR3 DNA sequence: TGTGCCAGCAGCCTAACAGGGGGTGGGCAAGAGACCCAGTACTTC. It specifies CASSLTGGGQETQYF.

The chain has TRBV4-3 and TRBJ2-3; 8 bases align to TRBD2. Losses at the gene ends were 2 bases for V and 0 bases for J; bases not matched to a gene: 10. This CDR3 comprises 18 residues. The V gene's germline CDR1 is LGHNA and CDR2 YSLEER. The CDR3 nucleotides are TGCGCCAGCAGCCAAACTACTTACGGGGGGGGGAGCACAGATACGCAGTATTTT. This codes for CASSQTTYGGGSTDTQYF.

This chain links TRBV7-2 with TRBJ2-7; D gene unclear. The CDR3 extends over 15 amino acids. V was pared by 3 bases and J by 1 base, with 13 bases between. Germline V CDR1 and CDR2: SGHTA, FQGNSA. DNA of the CDR3: TGTGCCAGCAGCTTCAAGCCGCTGAGTTCCTACGAGCAGTACTTC. This sequence encodes CASSFKPLSSYEQYF.

The chain couples TRBV9 to TRBJ1-2; possible D gene TRBD1, 6 bases. This CDR3 is built from 15 residues. Between the trimmed V and J ends, which lost 3 bases and 6 bases, there was a span of 18 bases. Germline CDR1 is SGDLS and CDR2 is YYNGEE. The CDR3 coding sequence is TGTGCCAGCAGCGCGGACACAGGGCAGGTGGATGGCTACACCTTC. Protein: CASSADTGQVDGYTF.

The chain uses TRBV7-9 and TRBJ1-2, with D uncertain. Trimming took 3 bases from V and 4 from J, leaving 3 bases between them. Germline V gene sequence: CDR1 SEHNR, CDR2 FQNEAQ (reference sequence). The CDR3 is 11 amino acids. CDR3 bases: TGTGCCAGCAGCTTGGCCTATGGCTACACCTTC. Translating gives CASSLAYGYTF.

The V call is TRBV2, the J call TRBJ2-3; 8 bases are a match to TRBD1. The CDR3 sequence is 14 residues long. CDR1 and CDR2 from the germline V gene are SNHLY and FYNNEI. J was trimmed by 3 bases and V by 5 bases; bases with no gene match: 4. The CDR3 DNA follows: TGTGCCAGCAGTCAGGGGGCAGGAACAGATACGCAGTATTTT. It translates to CASSQGAGTDTQYF.

The chain links TRBV9 to TRBJ2-3; D is uncertain. This CDR3 comprises 14 residues. Germline assignment: CDR1 SGDLS and CDR2 YYNGEE. V was trimmed by 1 base and J by 0 bases, leaving 6 bases between them. The CDR3 DNA follows: TGTGCCAGCAGCGTAATGAGTAGCACAGATACGCAGTATTTT. Residues: CASSVMSSTDTQYF.

The CDR3 DNA is TGTGCCAGTAGTTCTCGAGGGCGACTAGCGGTAAGAACAACCTACGAGCAGTACTTC. It encodes CASSSRGRLAVRTTYEQYF. This chain joins TRBV19 and TRBJ2-7, with 9 bases that match TRBD2. The CDR3 length is 19 residues. CDR1 LNHDA and CDR2 SQIVND come from the germline V gene (reference sequence). The junction had 19 bases not matched to a gene; V was cut back by 5 bases and J by 2 bases.

The genes are TRBV7-3 and TRBJ2-5; 9 bases are shared with TRBD2. After removal of 5 bases from V and 5 bases from J, the junction contained 9 bases not matched to a gene. The germline V gene has CDR1 SGHTA and CDR2 FQGTGA. The CDR3 length is 15 residues. CDR3 in amino acids: CASSRAGGPVETQYF. CDR3 nucleotides: TGTGCCAGCAGCAGGGCGGGGGGGCCGGTTGAGACCCAGTACTTC.

The rearrangement links TRBV11-1 to TRBJ1-1; tentatively, D is TRBD1 (5 bases). The CDR3 totals 15 residues. The ends were cut back, 2 bases at V and 5 bases at J, with 15 bases in the middle. CDR1 SGHAT and CDR2 FQDESV come from the germline V gene (reference sequence). The CDR3 DNA sequence: TGTGCCAGCAGCTTATGGTCAGGGAGGCCGACTGAAGCTTTCTTT. Protein product: CASSLWSGRPTEAFF.

This sequence joins TRBV7-9 and TRBJ2-3; 8 bases align to TRBD1. After removal of 6 bases from V and 4 bases from J, the junction contained 6 bases not matched to a gene. The V gene's germline CDR1 is SEHNR and CDR2 FQNEAQ (reference sequence). There are 14 residues in the CDR3. The CDR3 nucleotides are TGTGCCAGCAGGTCGGACAGGGCTCCAGATACGCAGTATTTT. Amino acids: CASRSDRAPDTQYF.

The chain joins TRBV27 to TRBJ1-2; 10 bases match TRBD1. CDR3 length: 15 residues. Germline values: CDR1 MNHEY, CDR2 SMNVEV (reference sequence). V was clipped by 6 bases and J by 4 bases; unmatched bases: 8. CDR3 residues: CASRSPGQGSYGYTF. The CDR3, as DNA: TGTGCCAGCAGATCTCCGGGACAGGGGTCCTATGGCTACACCTTC.

The V gene is TRBV25-1, the J gene TRBJ2-3, with D possibly TRBD1 on 5 matching bases. The CDR3 sequence is 14 residues long. The V end lost 3 bases, the J end lost 5 bases, and 12 bases lay between the germline ends. Per germline, CDR1 MGHDK and CDR2 SYGVNS. This CDR3 is CASSEAGHEDTQYF. Written as DNA, the CDR3 is TGTGCCAGCAGTGAGGCAGGGCATGAAGATACGCAGTATTTT.

The J gene is TRBJ2-1, the V gene TRBV13, with 10 bases aligning to TRBD2. This CDR3 comprises 16 residues. Germline V gives CDR1 PRHDT, CDR2 FYEKMQ (reference sequence). With 2 bases clipped from V and 3 bases from J, the junction kept 4 bases outside the gene matches. CDR3 sequence (DNA): TGTGCCAGCAGCTTACTCAGCGGGGGGGACTACAATGAGCAGTTCTTC. It specifies CASSLLSGGDYNEQFF.